This T cell receptor beta chain was sequenced in a study of blood T cells in healthy people across ages. Germline CDR1 is DFQATT and CDR2 is SNEGSKA (reference sequence). This CDR3 comprises 14 residues. V lost 2 bases and J lost 5, with 15 bases in between. Whole-study findings and limits: Across the age range, TCR beta diversity per million T cells fell in a roughly linear way.

Of note for this clonotype: What it binds is unknown.

It was with a sample-barcoded 5' primer and a J-beta primer mix that a second PCR of roughly 7 to 12 cycles was run. TCRdb analysed the 5' RACE reads with MiXCR anew, one entry per CDR3 protein. The sample carries about 760,000 distinct CDR3 sequences, roughly three fifths recorded once. The receptor was isolated from a man in his forties in good health. Sequenced input: blood. J is TRBJ1-1 and V is TRBV20-1; tentatively, D is TRBD1 (6 bases). The CDR3: CSARSQGRGTEAFF. Here the CDR3 DNA reads TGCAGTGCTAGATCGCAGGGGAGAGGGACTGAAGCTTTCTTT.